This T cell receptor beta chain is drawn from a study of PD-L1 blockade in urothelial cancer (dated by TCRdb to 2015 to 2018). Background for the entire study: Therapy was started at some point between 2013 and 2015 for all patients, and atezolizumab 1,200 mg was administered intravenously every 3 weeks. About 90% of the roughly 29 patients were males with bladder-origin urothelial cancer, and about 65% of the roughly 30 reported a prior smoking history. An ECOG performance status of 0 or 1 was recorded for the patients, and 0 to 3 prior chemotherapy regimens had been received by the patients. Blood samples were analyzed at 3 weeks after treatment start (second dose) and at 6 weeks after treatment start. Blood samples gave median yields of roughly 150,000 T cells and some 84,000 unique TCRs, along with a median clonality of roughly 0.08. The study, an exploratory multi-omic analysis, examined somatic, immune and clinical correlates of response to PD-L1 blockade with atezolizumab in urothelial cancer. Pretreatment tumor samples, along with matched peripheral blood collected serially before and after atezolizumab treatment, underwent TCR sequencing. Durable clinical benefit was defined as progression-free survival longer than 6 months, and TCR features were also tested against progression-free and overall survival. Whole exome sequencing and RNA sequencing of pretreatment tumors were performed alongside TCR sequencing in the same patients. Durable clinical benefit was achieved by nine patients but not by the remaining 20. Twenty-nine patients had pretreatment blood TCR-seq, around 25 had at least one posttreatment blood collection, and around 25 had tumor TCR-seq. The study at large found these results: Improved progression-free and overall survival was found to be associated with pretreatment peripheral blood TCR clonality below the median. Because the sample size was small (n ≈ 31) and many exploratory analyses were performed, the results are intended to be hypothesis-generating. Patients with durable benefit showed greater expansion of tumor-associated TCR clones in peripheral blood 3 weeks after starting treatment (n ≈ 21, p = 0.022).

The label giving this sample's time point can be read as: pretreatment peripheral blood. The cohort included under 35 patients with locally advanced or metastatic urothelial carcinoma who were treated at Memorial Sloan Kettering on a trial protocol. Peripheral blood mononuclear cells were collected pretreatment and during treatment, with between 1 and 8 total time points obtained per patient. The Qiagen DNeasy Blood extraction kit was used to purify genomic DNA from total PBMCs and from tumor samples. PBMCs were collected pretreatment and during treatment and were isolated and stored as previously described. A note on this clone: This clone's antigen is unknown. One base away there is no much larger clone; base qualities are not given.

Synthetic TCR analog templates were spiked into each PCR to estimate absolute template abundance from read counts. The immunoSEQ assay was used to amplify TCRbeta CDR3 regions from genomic DNA with bias-controlled V and J gene primers. Rearranged TCRbeta segments were sequenced at approximately 20X coverage. The published analysis was carried out like this. Sequencing errors were corrected by clustering and CDR3s were annotated against IMGT to assign V, D and J genes. Downstream analyses used only productive TCRbeta rearrangements and left out out-of-frame or stop-codon sequences. To compute clonality, Shannon entropy was normalized by the log of the number of unique productive sequences and then subtracted from one. Fisher's exact test with Benjamini-Hochberg correction, at a threshold of adjusted p below 0.01, was used to find clones that differed between time points or between blood and tumor. This immuneACCESS table, as held by TCRdb, lists in-frame sequences with V and J called but not all clones. Of the missing ones, under half trace to an unresolved V gene in checked studies; the others have no known cause. V, J and clone size reflect that table, while D and trimming were determined from the DNA. The sample data list about 50,000 clones, and about 88% of these were observed just once. In total, the top ten clones hold approximately 3% of the sample.

For this chain, trimming is 2 bases at the V end and 1 base at the J end, and the number of junction bases without a gene match is 2. CDR1 and CDR2 are read off the germline V gene as SGHRS and YFSETQ. The CDR3 starts with the cysteine, ends with the phenylalanine, and has 14 residues. Just the 42-base CDR3 DNA is kept, in frame starting at base 1. Sequencing used PBMCs, obtained around atezolizumab (anti-PD-L1) treatment. This TCR came from a man aged 65 to 79 with urothelial cancer. This receptor chain uses TRBV5-1 and TRBJ1-1, with 7 junctional bases fitting TRBD1. The CDR3 loop reads CASSFQGGNTEAFF. The DNA reads TGCGCCAGCAGCTTCCAGGGGGGGAACACTGAAGCTTTCTTT. The variable domain in full, with residues beyond the CDR3 obtained from the reference TRBV5-1 and TRBJ1-1 genes, is KAGVTQTPRYLIKTRGQQVTLSCSPISGHRSVSWYQQTPGQGLQFLFEYFSETQRNKGNFPGRFSGRQFSNSRSEMNVSTLELGDSALYLCASSFQGGNTEAFFGQGTRLTVV.